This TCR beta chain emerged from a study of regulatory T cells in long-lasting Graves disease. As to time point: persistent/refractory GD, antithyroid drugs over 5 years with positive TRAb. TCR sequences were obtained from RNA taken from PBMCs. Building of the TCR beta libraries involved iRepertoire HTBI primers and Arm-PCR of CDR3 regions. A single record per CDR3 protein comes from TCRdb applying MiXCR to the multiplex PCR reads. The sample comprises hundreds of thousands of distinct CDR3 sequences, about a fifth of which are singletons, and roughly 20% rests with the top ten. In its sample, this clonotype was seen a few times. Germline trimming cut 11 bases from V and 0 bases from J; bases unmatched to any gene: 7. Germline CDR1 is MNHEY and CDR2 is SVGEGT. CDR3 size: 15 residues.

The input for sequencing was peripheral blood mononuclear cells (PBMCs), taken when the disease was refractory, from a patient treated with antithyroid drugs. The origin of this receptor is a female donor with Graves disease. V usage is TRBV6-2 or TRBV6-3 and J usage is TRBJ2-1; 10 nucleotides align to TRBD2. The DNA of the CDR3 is TGTGCCGTTAGCGGGAGGTCCAGCTCCTACAATGAGCAGTTCTTC. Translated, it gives CAVSGRSSSYNEQFF.